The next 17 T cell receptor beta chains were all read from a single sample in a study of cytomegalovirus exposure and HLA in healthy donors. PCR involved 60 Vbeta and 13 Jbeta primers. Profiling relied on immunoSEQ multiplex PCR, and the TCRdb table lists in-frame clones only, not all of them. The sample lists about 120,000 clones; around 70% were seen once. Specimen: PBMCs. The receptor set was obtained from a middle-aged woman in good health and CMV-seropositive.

The chain's CDR3 is CASSFSTGELFF. The CDR3 DNA follows: TGTGCCAGCAGCTTCAGCACCGGGGAGCTGTTTTTT. The chain recombines TRBV9 with TRBJ2-2, with D unresolved. The germline V and J ends were trimmed by 4 bases and 4 bases, with 5 bases remaining between them. The CDR3 sequence is 12 residues long. The V gene's germline CDR1 is SGDLS and CDR2 YYNGEE.

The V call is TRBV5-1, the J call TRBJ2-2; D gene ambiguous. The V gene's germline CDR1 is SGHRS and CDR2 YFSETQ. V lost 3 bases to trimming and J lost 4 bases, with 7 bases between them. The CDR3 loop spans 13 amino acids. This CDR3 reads CASSSQITGELFF. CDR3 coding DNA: TGCGCCAGCAGCTCGCAGATCACCGGGGAGCTGTTTTTT.

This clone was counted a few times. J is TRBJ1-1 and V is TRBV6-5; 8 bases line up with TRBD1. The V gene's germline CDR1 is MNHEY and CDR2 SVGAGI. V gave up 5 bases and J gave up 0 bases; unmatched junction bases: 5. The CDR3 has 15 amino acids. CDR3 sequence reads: CASSKRTGMNTEAFF. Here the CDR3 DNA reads TGTGCCAGCAGTAAGAGGACAGGGATGAACACTGAAGCTTTCTTT.

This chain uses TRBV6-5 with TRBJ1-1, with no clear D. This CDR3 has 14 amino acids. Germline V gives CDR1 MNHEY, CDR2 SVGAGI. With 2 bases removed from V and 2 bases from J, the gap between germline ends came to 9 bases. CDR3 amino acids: CASSYGRLNTEAFF. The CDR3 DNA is TGTGCCAGCAGTTACGGCAGGCTTAACACTGAAGCTTTCTTT.

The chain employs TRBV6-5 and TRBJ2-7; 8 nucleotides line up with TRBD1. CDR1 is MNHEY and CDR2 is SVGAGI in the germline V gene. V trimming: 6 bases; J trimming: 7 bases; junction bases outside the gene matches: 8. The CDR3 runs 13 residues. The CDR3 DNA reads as TGTGCCAGCAGGCCCCGACAGGGGCGGGAGCAGTACTTC. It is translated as CASRPRQGREQYF.

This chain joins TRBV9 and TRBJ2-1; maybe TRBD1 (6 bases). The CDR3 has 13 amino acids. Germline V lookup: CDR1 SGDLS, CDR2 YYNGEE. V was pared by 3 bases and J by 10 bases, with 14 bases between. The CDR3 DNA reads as TGTGCCAGCAGCGCCCAGGGGTTTACCGAGCAGTTCTTC. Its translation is CASSAQGFTEQFF.

Written as DNA, the CDR3 is TGTGCCAGCAGCCGATCGCCGGGACTAGCGGGAGACGAGCAGTACTTC. It is translated as CASSRSPGLAGDEQYF. The chain recombines TRBV6-6 with TRBJ2-7, with 14 bases matching TRBD2. With V trimmed by 6 bases and J by 5 bases, 9 bases remained unmatched. The CDR3 is 16 residues long. Germline V gene lookup returns CDR1 MNHNY and CDR2 SVGAGI (reference sequence).

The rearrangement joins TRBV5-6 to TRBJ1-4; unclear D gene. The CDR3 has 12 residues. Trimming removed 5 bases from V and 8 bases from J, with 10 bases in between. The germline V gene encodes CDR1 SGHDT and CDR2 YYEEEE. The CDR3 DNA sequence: TGTGCCAGCAGTCTCGGAGTGGAAAAACTGTTTTTT. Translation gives CASSLGVEKLFF.

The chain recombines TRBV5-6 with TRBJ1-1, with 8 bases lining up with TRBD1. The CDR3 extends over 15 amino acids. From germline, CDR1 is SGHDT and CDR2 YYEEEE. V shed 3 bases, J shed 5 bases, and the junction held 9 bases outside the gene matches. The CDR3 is CASSSIQGARTEAFF. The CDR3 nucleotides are TGTGCCAGCAGCTCGATCCAGGGGGCGCGGACTGAAGCTTTCTTT.

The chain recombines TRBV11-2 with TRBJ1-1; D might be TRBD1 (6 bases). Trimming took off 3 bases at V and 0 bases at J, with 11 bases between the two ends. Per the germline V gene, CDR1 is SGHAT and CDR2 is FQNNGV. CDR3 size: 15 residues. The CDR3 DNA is TGTGCCAGCAGCTTCAGAGGGGGTATGAACACTGAAGCTTTCTTT. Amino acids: CASSFRGGMNTEAFF.

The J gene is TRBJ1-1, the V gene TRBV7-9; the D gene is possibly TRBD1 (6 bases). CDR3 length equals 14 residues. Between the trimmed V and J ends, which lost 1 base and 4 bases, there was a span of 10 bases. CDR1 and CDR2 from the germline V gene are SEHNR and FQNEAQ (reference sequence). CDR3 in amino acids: CASSLVPGVTEAFF. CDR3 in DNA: TGTGCCAGCAGCTTAGTTCCAGGGGTCACTGAAGCTTTCTTT.

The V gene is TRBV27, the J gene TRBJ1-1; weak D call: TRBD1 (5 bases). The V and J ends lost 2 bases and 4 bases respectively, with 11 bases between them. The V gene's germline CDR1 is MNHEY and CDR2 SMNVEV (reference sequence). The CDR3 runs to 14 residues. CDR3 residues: CASSLARGTTEAFF. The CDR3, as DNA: TGTGCCAGCAGTTTAGCGCGGGGGACCACTGAAGCTTTCTTT.

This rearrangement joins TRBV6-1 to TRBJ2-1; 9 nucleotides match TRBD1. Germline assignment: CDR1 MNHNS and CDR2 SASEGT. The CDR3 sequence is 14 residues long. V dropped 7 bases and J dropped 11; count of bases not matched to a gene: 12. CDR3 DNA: TGTGCCAGCAATACCGGGACAGGGTTCGTCCAGCAGTTCTTC. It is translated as CASNTGTGFVQQFF.

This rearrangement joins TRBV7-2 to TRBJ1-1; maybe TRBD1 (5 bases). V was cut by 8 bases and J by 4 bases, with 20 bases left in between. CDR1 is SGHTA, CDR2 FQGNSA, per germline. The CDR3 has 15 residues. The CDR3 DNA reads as TGTGCCAGCGCCCAGTCTGGGGGGTCCACCACTGAAGCTTTCTTT. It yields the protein CASAQSGGSTTEAFF.

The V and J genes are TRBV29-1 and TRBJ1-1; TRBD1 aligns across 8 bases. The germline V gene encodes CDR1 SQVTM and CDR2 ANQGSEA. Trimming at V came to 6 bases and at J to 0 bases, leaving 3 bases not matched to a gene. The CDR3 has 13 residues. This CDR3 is CSVRTGLNTEAFF. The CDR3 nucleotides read TGCAGCGTCCGGACAGGGCTGAACACTGAAGCTTTCTTT.

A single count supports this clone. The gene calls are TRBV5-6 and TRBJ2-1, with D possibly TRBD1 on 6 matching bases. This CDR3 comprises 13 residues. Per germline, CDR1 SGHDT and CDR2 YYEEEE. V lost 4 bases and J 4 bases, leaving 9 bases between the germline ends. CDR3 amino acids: CASSQGQYNEQFF. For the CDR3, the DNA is TGTGCCAGCAGCCAGGGGCAGTACAATGAGCAGTTCTTC.

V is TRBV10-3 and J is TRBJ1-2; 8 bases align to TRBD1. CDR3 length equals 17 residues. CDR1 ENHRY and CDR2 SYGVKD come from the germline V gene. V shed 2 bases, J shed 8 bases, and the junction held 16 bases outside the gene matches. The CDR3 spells CAISEEGTGPLRAGYTF. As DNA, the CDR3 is TGTGCCATCAGTGAGGAAGGGACAGGCCCGCTTAGGGCGGGCTACACCTTC.